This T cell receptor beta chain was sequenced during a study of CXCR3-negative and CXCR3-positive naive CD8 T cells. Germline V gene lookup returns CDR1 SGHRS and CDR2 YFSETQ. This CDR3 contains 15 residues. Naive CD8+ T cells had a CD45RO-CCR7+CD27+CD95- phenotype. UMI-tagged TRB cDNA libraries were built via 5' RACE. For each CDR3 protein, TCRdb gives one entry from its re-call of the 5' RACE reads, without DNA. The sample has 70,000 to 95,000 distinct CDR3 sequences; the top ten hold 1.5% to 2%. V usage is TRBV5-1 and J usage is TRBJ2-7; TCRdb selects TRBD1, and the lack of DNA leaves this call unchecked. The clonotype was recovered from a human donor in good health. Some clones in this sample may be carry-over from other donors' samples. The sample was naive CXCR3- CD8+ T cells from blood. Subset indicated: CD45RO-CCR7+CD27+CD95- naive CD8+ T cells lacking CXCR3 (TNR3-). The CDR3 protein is CASSPSQGLAYEQYF. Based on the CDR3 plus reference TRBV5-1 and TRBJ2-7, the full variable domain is KAGVTQTPRYLIKTRGQQVTLSCSPISGHRSVSWYQQTPGQGLQFLFEYFSETQRNKGNFPGRFSGRQFSNSRSEMNVSTLELGDSALYLCASSPSQGLAYEQYFGPGTRLTVT.